This TCR beta chain derives from a study of blood T cell repertoires in COVID-19. Study overall: COVID-19 samples collected from the United States, Italy and Spain covered acute and convalescent phases. T cells, B-cell-depleted T cells, or PBMCs supplied cDNA or gDNA.

The germline V gene encodes CDR1 MGHRA and CDR2 YSYEKL. Trimming pared 3 bases from V and 0 bases from J, leaving 12 bases between. The CDR3 has 16 amino acids. This clone was counted ten times or more. Additional DNA sequences in this sample encode the identical CDR3. In the original processing: Reference gene primers were amplified, and this amplification served to estimate nucleated cell counts. The method was immunoSEQ multiplex PCR; TCRdb's version includes in-frame clones alone and lacks a portion of them. V and J calls and clone size are given by that table; D and trimming were obtained from the DNA. The data contain roughly 360,000 clones, roughly 80% of them seen just once; the ten biggest clones take up more than 1%.

This sequence originates from a human donor with acute or convalescent COVID-19. The donor label of this sample is uncertain. V usage is TRBV4-1 and J usage is TRBJ1-3, with D maybe TRBD1 (5 bases). Sequences were obtained from peripheral blood. The CDR3 here is CASSQGRGYSGNTIYF. The CDR3 nucleotides read TGCGCCAGCAGCCAGGGTAGGGGTTACTCTGGAAACACCATATATTTT.